The sequence of this TCR beta chain was determined in a study of cytomegalovirus exposure and HLA in healthy donors. Study at large: Assignment to the Caucasian-associated ancestry cluster applied to around 82% of the 350 to 500 genotyped donors.

Whole-study findings and limits: Later analysis reportedly placed an Asian-associated ancestry cluster below the roughly 670-donor mean in N-insertions. It was taken for granted in presence/absence analyses that sequencing depth across donors was roughly uniform. Highest at DRB1 and lowest at HLA-C, TCR association rates differed among HLA loci in a later analysis.

Comments on this clone: The antigen is unknown.

Primers: 60 Vbeta forward and 13 Jbeta reverse. Clones were sequenced by immunoSEQ multiplex PCR, and TCRdb holds only the in-frame ones, with some missing. The sample lists roughly 200,000 clones; under 9.5% were seen once. The length of the CDR3 is 11 residues. With 4 bases removed from V and 13 bases from J, the gap between germline ends came to 8 bases. CDR1 is SNHLY and CDR2 is FYNNEI in the germline V gene. The chain recombines TRBV2 with TRBJ1-6; no firm D call. Sample: PBMCs. The receptor's source is a woman aged 25 to 39 in good health and CMV-seropositive. The CDR3 loop is CASSAGRPLHF. In nucleotides, the CDR3 is TGTGCCAGCAGTGCGGGTCGTCCCCTCCACTTT.